This T cell receptor beta chain is drawn from a study of cytomegalovirus exposure and HLA in healthy donors (dated by TCRdb to about 2017). General notes on the study: An earlier analysis of roughly 610 of the donors reported 276 Gb of sequence data and 117 million unique TCR beta sequences obtained from 180 million or so T cells. Roughly 300 gigabases of sequencing data and 70 million to 100 million unique TCR sequences were included in an early release covering several hundred HLA-typed donors. Of the roughly 400 genotyped donors, less than 85% were placed in the genetic ancestry cluster associated with self-reported Caucasian donors. The study aimed to test whether signatures of past pathogen exposure could be identified by cataloging public T cell receptors. The study profiled the T cell repertoires of about 640 subjects by immunosequencing and related them to cytomegalovirus serostatus. A separate validation cohort of 100 to 150 different subjects was used in addition to the roughly 670-subject first cohort. The study combined high-throughput TCR immunosequencing, statistical association of individual TCRs with disease status, and machine learning to predict cytomegalovirus infection status. A later analysis re-examined previously published TCR beta repertoires from 600 to 700 donors and added high-resolution HLA genotyping to investigate patterns of TCR occurrence. In the later analysis, no new phenotypic data were used to find candidate immune exposures; instead, reliance was placed on TCR beta sequences and their occurrence across donors. An earlier analysis of around 640 of the donors used high-throughput TCR beta sequencing to judge whether each TCR beta V gene segment behaved as functional or pseudogenic. Donor age, sex, ethnicity and CMV serostatus were compiled together with the repertoire data. A later genetic analysis took genome-wide SNP genotypes for about 55% of the 666 donors and used that subset as a discovery cohort. All discovery cohort repertoires had been generated on a single sequencing platform. HLA typing included class I and class II loci at four-digit resolution. The number of typed donors differed by locus: 629-630 for A, B, C, DRB1 and DQB1; 522 for DQA1; around 580 for DPA1; and roughly 450 for DPB1. Four to six DR-DQ haplotypes were handled as single units for association and clustering because linkage in the cohort was strong. On average, around 240,000 unique TCR beta nucleotide sequences were sequenced per donor among roughly 430 genotyped donors of the cohort, with approximately 18% of those sequences being non-productive.

Library preparation was by the immunoSEQ multiplex PCR assay. The multiplex PCR relied on a mix of 60 forward primers for TCR Vbeta segments and 13 reverse primers for TCR Jbeta segments. Amplification of the CDR3 region of rearranged TCR beta genes was performed with a multiplex PCR assay on genomic DNA. The Illumina HiSeq System was used to sequence the amplified TCR beta libraries as 87-base-pair reads. Per the authors' processing: In a later analysis, some 80 million unique TCR beta chains were counted across the roughly 610 repertoires, and roughly 11 million of these chains were shared by at least two donors. To remove PCR and sequencing errors, raw reads were error-corrected and collapsed into unique sequences using a nearest-neighbor algorithm that merged closely related sequences. CDR3 sequences were aligned to IMGT reference sequences to assign V, D and J gene segments. For a sequence to be retained, at least a six-nucleotide match to both a V gene segment and a J gene segment was required. Rearrangements were classified as productive when the CDR3 lacked stop codons and remained in frame with V and J, and all other rearrangements were classified as non-productive. CDR3 was defined according to IMGT convention as the region running from the second conserved V-encoded cysteine to the conserved J-encoded phenylalanine. Sequences without an unambiguous match to a single V gene segment were excluded from the earlier analysis of about 600 of the donors. An earlier analysis of 587 of the donors called V segments functional above 56.7% productive rearrangements and segregating when the between-donor standard deviation exceeded 5%. A statistical classification framework was built to diagnose cytomegalovirus status from the catalog of TCR beta chain sequences. In a later analysis, TCR nucleotide sequences were compared against IMGT/GENE-DB human TR gene sequences so that V and J genes could be assigned. The TCRdist pipeline was used in a later analysis to assign CDR3 sequences and most-parsimonious VDJ recombination scenarios. In a later analysis, each TCR beta chain was defined by its CDR3 amino acid sequence together with its V-gene family, and reads without a unique V-gene family were excluded. To address suspected cross-contamination and a sequencing artifact, a later analysis removed around 590 highly shared, low-generation-probability nucleotide sequences. In a later analysis, a clonal expansion index for each public chain was calculated from normalized within-repertoire ranks of inferred template counts. In a later analysis, generation probabilities were computed with a VDJ recombination model fitted to out-of-frame rearrangements, and the resulting probabilities were checked against IGoR. In a later analysis, TCR-TCR, TCR-HLA and TCR-CMV co-occurrence was scored with hypergeometric tests, and a repertoire-size bias correction was applied to TCR pairs. In a later analysis, false discovery rates were estimated by permuting HLA or CMV assignments 20 times. In a later analysis, co-occurring TCRs were grouped using DBSCAN, and TCRdist sequence similarity was added for clustering within HLA-allele-positive subsets. For co-occurrence clustering, repertoires with fewer than 30,000 or more than 120,000 public chains were excluded, along with about five repertoires with anomalous nucleotide sharing. The immuneACCESS repertoire file appears here via TCRdb, limited to in-frame rearrangements. These files lack a portion of the clones; in checked studies, under half of the deficit traces to unresolved V genes, and the cause of the others is not known. V, J and clone size are those of that table, while D and trimming were read from the DNA. The sample's clone listing holds approximately 130,000 clones. The ten top clones hold 1.5% to 2% of the sample.

In total, roughly 710 healthy bone marrow donors made up the cohort. All cohort members were sampled while nominally healthy, although unrecorded immune exposures were likely present. The donor was CMV seronegative and belonged to the group of 352 seronegative cohort members. Each donor provided a peripheral blood sample, and peripheral blood mononuclear cells were used for TCR beta sequencing. The Qiagen DNeasy Blood Extraction Kit was used to extract genomic DNA from the blood cell samples. Paper-wide results and their limitations: A later analysis associated some 17,000 TCR beta sequences with specific HLA alleles at a false discovery rate of 0.05. Roughly uniform sequencing depth across donors was assumed in presence/absence analyses, although this assumption may not hold. Seventeen rarely observed V segments, including chromosome 9 orphons, were excluded from the earlier analysis of approximately 600 of the donors because counts were too low. Strong co-occurrence of HLA alleles, especially DR and DQ, made assigning TCR associations to individual alleles difficult. Correlated functional status among segregating V segments might reflect linkage disequilibrium, but an unknown experimental factor could not be ruled out. In vitro tests confirmed that three of the cytomegalovirus-associated TCR beta chains recognize cytomegalovirus antigens. In both the original and validation cohorts, the classifier was reported to diagnose cytomegalovirus status with high specificity and sensitivity. An earlier analysis of around 500 of the donors showed that most TCR beta V segments appeared in productive rearrangements either about 87% or about 30% of the time, which broadly matched IMGT annotations. HLA typing was unavailable for some donors at each locus, so association tests used only the typed subset. According to the authors, the approach could potentially be generalized to other disease states and immunological phenotypes. A further reported finding was that TCR beta sequences accurately predicted the HLA-A and HLA-B alleles for most subjects in the first cohort. According to a later analysis, TCR association rates differed among HLA loci, with DRB1 alleles showing the most associated TCRs and HLA-C alleles showing the fewest. Across donors, most TCR sequences were observed very rarely, whereas some public TCRs were present in many individuals. Most CMV-associated TCR beta chains appeared to be HLA-restricted in a later analysis, and the HLA associations seemed to be driven largely by CMV exposure. A later genetic analysis associated a missense DCLRE1C variant with V-gene and J-gene trimming of TCR beta chains, and an independent cohort replicated the association. In this cohort, only TCR beta chains were sequenced, and detectable features were limited by the absence of alpha or paired-chain data. The sequencing pipeline was judged likely to have produced a cluster of highly shared sequence variants as a technical artifact. Compared with equally common non-associated chains, HLA-associated TCR beta chains in a later analysis were more clonally expanded and had lower generation probabilities. A total of 164 TCR beta chains were listed by the study as associated with cytomegalovirus. In a later genetic analysis, fewer N-insertions in productive TCRs were reported among donors in an Asian-associated ancestry cluster than the 666-donor mean. The 87-base-pair reads could not distinguish some IMGT-functional V segments, including TRBV6-2 and TRBV6-3, so those segments were excluded. A later analysis reported that several top co-occurrence clusters appeared linked to parvovirus B19, influenza, CMV and Epstein-Barr virus. The only immune exposure information available for the cohort was CMV serostatus.

The CDR3, from cysteine to phenylalanine, totals 13 residues. The CDR3 DNA has 39 bases and is translated from base 1. Trimming accounts for 6 bases at V and 3 bases at J, while the number of junction bases matched to no gene is 3. The germline V gene (reference sequence) sets CDR1 to MNHEY and CDR2 to SMNVEV. Of note for this clone: Its antigen is still unknown.

The sequencing sample was made of PBMCs. This TCR came from an older woman in good health and CMV-seronegative. The receptor chain draws on TRBV27 and TRBJ2-5, with 8 bases in between that match TRBD2. The CDR3 reads as follows: CASRTGGKETQYF. The DNA reads TGTGCCAGCAGAACGGGGGGGAAAGAGACCCAGTACTTC.